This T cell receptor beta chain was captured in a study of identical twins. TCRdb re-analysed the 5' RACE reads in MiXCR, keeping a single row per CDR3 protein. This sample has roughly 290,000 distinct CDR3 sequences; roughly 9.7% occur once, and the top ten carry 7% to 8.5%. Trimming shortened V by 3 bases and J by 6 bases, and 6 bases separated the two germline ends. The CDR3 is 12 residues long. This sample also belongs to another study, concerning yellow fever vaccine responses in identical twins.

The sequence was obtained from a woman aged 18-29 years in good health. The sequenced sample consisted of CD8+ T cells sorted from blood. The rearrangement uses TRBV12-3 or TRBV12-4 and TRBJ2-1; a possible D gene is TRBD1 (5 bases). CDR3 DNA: TGTGCCAGCAGTTTTCAGGGCAATGAGCAGTTCTTC. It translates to CASSFQGNEQFF.